This TCR beta chain emerged from a study of cytomegalovirus exposure and HLA in healthy donors. Findings and limits, study-wide: After further analysis at a later stage, around 17,000 TCR beta sequences were associated with HLA alleles at 0.05 false discovery rate. Information on immune exposure was restricted to one variable (CMV serostatus). Data from an earlier analysis indicated that most TCR beta V segments were productive either about 90% or about 30% of the time.

V lost 5 bases, J lost 0 bases, and 17 bases lay in between. The CDR3 is 16 amino acids. In the PCR, 60 Vbeta and 13 Jbeta primers were used. As processed by the authors: It was a later analysis that counted about 80 million unique TCR beta chains, of which roughly 10 million were shared. Generated by immunoSEQ multiplex PCR, the TCRdb table keeps only in-frame clones and is missing some. V and J calls and clone size follow that table, whereas D and trimming were derived from the DNA. Of a few hundred thousand clones in the sample, about 80% are singletons; the top ten hold less than 0.4%. As to this clone: What it binds is unknown.

The TCR was taken from a girl aged 2 to 10 in good health and CMV-seronegative. The chain uses TRBV5-7 and TRBJ2-5, with a weak D call TRBD2 (5 bases). TRBV5-7 is labeled an ORF, and its function is uncertain. Sample: PBMCs. The CDR3 here is CASSPCRGVHQETQYF. In nucleotides, the CDR3 is TGTGCCAGCAGTCCCTGTCGGGGAGTTCACCAAGAGACCCAGTACTTC.